The TCR beta chain under discussion was sequenced for a study of blood T cells in healthy people across ages. Primers used in a second PCR of about 7 to 11 cycles were a sample-barcoded 5' primer and a J-beta primer mix. Each cDNA molecule was tagged by a template-switch adaptor that had 12 random nucleotides. Each CDR3 protein gets one entry after TCRdb re-called the 5' RACE reads with MiXCR. The repertoire holds hundreds of thousands of distinct CDR3 sequences, with roughly 25% as singletons. CDR3 length equals 15 residues. V was trimmed by 2 bases and J by 4 bases, leaving 14 bases between them. CDR1 and CDR2 (germline): MDHEN, SYDVKM. This clonotype was counted only a few times. Antigen specificity is unknown. General study results and limits: In the absence of known donor CMV status, changes in expanded clonotypes were possibly confounded.

These data were also filed under a second study, of T cells of mothers and their children. That study adds: During the second PCR, the M1S primer introduced sample barcodes along with 2-4 random nucleotides. Related and unrelated pairs show similar thymic shaping of TCR recombination output.

Material: blood. This TCR came from a boy aged 10-17 years in good health. The J gene is TRBJ2-5, the V gene TRBV28; perhaps TRBD2 as D (6 bases). The CDR3 protein is CASSLREFRRETQYF. The CDR3, as DNA: TGTGCCAGCAGTTTACGGGAGTTTCGCCGAGAGACCCAGTACTTC.